This TCR beta chain was recovered during a study of molecular identifiers for immune sequencing clone quantification. Looking at the study overall: With replicates, the RNA of about 20,000 or 100,000 naive CD8 cells was split five ways and four were sequenced.

Bulk TCR libraries were made with methods that had been previously described and with listed TCR primers. TCRdb re-called the PCR reads through MiXCR, storing one row per CDR3 protein. The table shows 400,000 to 600,000 distinct CDR3 sequences, with less than 30% occurring only once. The germline gives CDR1 MGHRA, CDR2 YSYEKL. Trimming took 0 bases from V and 3 from J; bases not matched to a gene: 8. CDR3 length equals 17 residues. As CD8+CD4-CCR7+CD45RA+ cells, naive CD8 T cells were sorted. This clonotype originated in a human donor in good health. Some libraries in this study had Jurkat cell RNA spiked in. The chain carries TRBV4-1 and TRBJ2-5; TRBD2 matches 9 bases. The sample was naive CD8+ T cells from blood, with Jurkat cell RNA spiked in. Documented subset: FACS-sorted CD8+CD4-CCR7+CD45RA+ naive T cells. Here the CDR3 reads CASSQEIWAGGEETQYF. CDR3 DNA: TGCGCCAGCAGCCAAGAGATATGGGCGGGGGGGGAAGAGACCCAGTACTTC.